At least ten counts were recorded for the clone carrying this TCR beta chain. The antigen is not known. These data originate in a study of Graves' ophthalmopathy and Graves' hyperthyroidism. Study observations and caveats: Most thyroid clonotypes expanded beyond 0.001 frequency were also found in blood.

Germline loops: CDR1 MNHEY, CDR2 SVGAGI. This CDR3 has 15 amino acids. The V end lost 0 bases, the J end lost 1 base, and 9 bases lay between the germline ends. Investigators amplified TCR beta CDR3 regions from RNA transcripts. Amplification began with first-round RT-PCR using HTBI primers, then second-round multiplex PCR was performed. TCRdb reanalysed the multiplex PCR reads using MiXCR and keeps one entry per CDR3 protein. Here the sample spans 300,000 to 400,000 distinct CDR3 sequences, roughly a sixth being singletons. The genes are TRBV6-5 and TRBJ2-5; D not certain. The specimen sequenced was peripheral blood. This clonotype originated in an adult man with Graves' ophthalmopathy. This CDR3 is CASSYSTPGQETQYF. CDR3 DNA sequence: TGTGCCAGCAGTTACTCGACTCCGGGCCAAGAGACCCAGTACTTC.